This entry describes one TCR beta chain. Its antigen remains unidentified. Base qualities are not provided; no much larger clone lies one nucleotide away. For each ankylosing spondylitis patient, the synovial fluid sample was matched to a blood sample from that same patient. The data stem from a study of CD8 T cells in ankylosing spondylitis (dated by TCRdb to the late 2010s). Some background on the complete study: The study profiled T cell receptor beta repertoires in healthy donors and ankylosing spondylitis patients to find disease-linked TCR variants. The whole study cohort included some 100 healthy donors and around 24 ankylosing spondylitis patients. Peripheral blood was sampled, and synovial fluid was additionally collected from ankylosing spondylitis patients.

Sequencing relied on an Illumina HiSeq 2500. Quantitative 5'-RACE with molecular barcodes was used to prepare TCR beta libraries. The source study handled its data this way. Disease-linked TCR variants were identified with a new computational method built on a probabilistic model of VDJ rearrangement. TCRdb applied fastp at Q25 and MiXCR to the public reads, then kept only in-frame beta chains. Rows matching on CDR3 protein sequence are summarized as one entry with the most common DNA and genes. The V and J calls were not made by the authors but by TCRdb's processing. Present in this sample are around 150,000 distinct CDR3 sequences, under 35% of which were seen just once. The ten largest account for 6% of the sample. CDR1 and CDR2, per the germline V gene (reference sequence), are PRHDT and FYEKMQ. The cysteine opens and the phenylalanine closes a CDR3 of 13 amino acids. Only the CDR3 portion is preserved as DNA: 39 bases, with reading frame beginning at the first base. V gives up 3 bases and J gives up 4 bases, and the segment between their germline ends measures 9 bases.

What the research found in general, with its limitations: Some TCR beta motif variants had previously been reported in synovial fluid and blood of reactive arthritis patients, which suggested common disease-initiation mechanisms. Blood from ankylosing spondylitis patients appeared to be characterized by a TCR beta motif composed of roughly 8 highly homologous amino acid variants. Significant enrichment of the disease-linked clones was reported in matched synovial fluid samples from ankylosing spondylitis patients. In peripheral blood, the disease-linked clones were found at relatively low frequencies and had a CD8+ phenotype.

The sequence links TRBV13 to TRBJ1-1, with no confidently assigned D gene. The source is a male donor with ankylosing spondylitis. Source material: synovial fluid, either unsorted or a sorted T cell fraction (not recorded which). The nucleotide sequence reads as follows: TGTGCCAGCAGCTTCCCCAAGGTCACTGAAGCTTTCTTT. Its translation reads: CASSFPKVTEAFF.